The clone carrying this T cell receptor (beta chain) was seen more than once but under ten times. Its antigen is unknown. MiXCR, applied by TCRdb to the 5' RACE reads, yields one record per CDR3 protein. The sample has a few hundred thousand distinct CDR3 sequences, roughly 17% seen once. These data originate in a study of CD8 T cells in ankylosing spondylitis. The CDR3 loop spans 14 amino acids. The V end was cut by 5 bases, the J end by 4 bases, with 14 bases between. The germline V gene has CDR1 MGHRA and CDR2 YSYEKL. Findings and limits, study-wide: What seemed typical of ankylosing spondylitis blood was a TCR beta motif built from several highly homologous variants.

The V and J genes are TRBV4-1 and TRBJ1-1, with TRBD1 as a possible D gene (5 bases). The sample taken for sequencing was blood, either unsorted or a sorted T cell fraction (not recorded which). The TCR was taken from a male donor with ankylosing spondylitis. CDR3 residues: CASSVGVRGTEAFF. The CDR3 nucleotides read TGCGCCAGCAGCGTGGGGGTACGGGGCACTGAAGCTTTCTTT.